This passage covers 22 T cell receptor beta chains from one sample sequenced in a study of blood T cell repertoires in COVID-19. Libraries were prepared by immunoSEQ multiplex PCR; TCRdb keeps only in-frame clonotypes and omits some of them. The sample holds about 250,000 clones, around 85% seen once. The specimen was peripheral blood. The receptors originated from a man aged 80 or over with acute or convalescent COVID-19.

In nucleotides, the CDR3 is TGTGCCAGCAGCTTATTAAATCAGGGATTTCTCGGAAAGACCCAGTACTTC. Residues: CASSLLNQGFLGKTQYF. The gene calls are TRBV5-6 and TRBJ2-5; maybe TRBD1 (5 bases). With 2 bases removed from V and 6 bases from J, the gap between germline ends came to 23 bases. From germline, CDR1 is SGHDT and CDR2 YYEEEE. CDR3 length: 17 residues.

This clone was recorded only once. This rearrangement joins TRBV3-1 (or the pseudogene TRBV3-2) to TRBJ2-7; 10 bases line up with TRBD1. V lost 2 bases and J lost 5; bases outside the gene matches: 3. Germline values: CDR1 LGHDT, CDR2 YNNKEL (reference sequence). The CDR3 loop spans 14 amino acids. The CDR3 sequence: CASSQSTGGNEQYF. The DNA for the CDR3 is TGTGCCAGCAGCCAATCGACAGGGGGCAACGAGCAGTACTTC.

The J gene is TRBJ1-2, the V gene TRBV18, with 8 bases lining up with TRBD1. J lost 4 bases, V lost 3 bases, and 10 bases had no gene match. CDR1 and CDR2 (germline): KGHSH, LQKENI. CDR3 size: 16 residues. The CDR3 sequence is CASSPGFDRGLYGYTF. In nucleotides, the CDR3 is TGTGCCAGCTCACCGGGTTTCGACAGGGGCCTCTATGGCTACACCTTC.

This chain links TRBV5-1 with TRBJ2-3, with 13 bases aligning to TRBD2. The CDR3 is 16 amino acids. Germline lookup yields CDR1 SGHRS and CDR2 YFSETQ. Losses at the gene ends were 3 bases for V and 0 bases for J; bases not matched to a gene: 1. CDR3 nucleotide sequence: TGCGCCAGCAGCTCGGGACTAGCGGGGAGCACAGATACGCAGTATTTT. Amino acid sequence: CASSSGLAGSTDTQYF. Supplemented by reference TRBV5-1 and TRBJ2-3, the full variable domain reads KAGVTQTPRYLIKTRGQQVTLSCSPISGHRSVSWYQQTPGQGLQFLFEYFSETQRNKGNFPGRFSGRQFSNSRSEMNVSTLELGDSALYLCASSSGLAGSTDTQYFGPGTRLTVL.

This clone was recorded a few times. The V call is TRBV5-1, the J call TRBJ2-2, with 7 bases identical to TRBD1. The ends lost 2 bases at V and 1 base at J; junction bases unmatched: 5. Germline CDR1 reads SGHRS; CDR2 reads YFSETQ. The length of the CDR3 is 16 residues. The DNA of the CDR3 is TGCGCCAGCAGCTTAACCGGGACAGAGAACACCGGGGAGCTGTTTTTT. Residues: CASSLTGTENTGELFF.

About this clone: Other DNA sequences from this sample encode an identical CDR3 as well. The chain is built from TRBV28 and TRBJ2-7; no clear D. In germline, CDR1 is MDHEN, CDR2 SYDVKM. V lost 2 bases and J 4 bases, leaving 3 bases between the germline ends. The CDR3 runs 11 residues. In nucleotides, the CDR3 is TGTGCCAGCAGTTTACAGTACGAGCAGTACTTC. Encoded protein: CASSLQYEQYF.

The sample holds one count of this clone. The genes are TRBV5-1 and TRBJ1-1; 11 bases align to TRBD1. The CDR3 covers 14 residues. Unmatched junction bases numbered 12, after V lost 4 bases and J lost 13 bases. Germline CDR1 and CDR2: SGHRS and YFSETQ. In nucleotides, the CDR3 is TGCGCCAGCAGCCCGGGACAGGGGGGCCCCAAAGGTTTCTTT. Translating gives CASSPGQGGPKGFF.

The V call is TRBV7-8, the J call TRBJ1-3; 7 bases fit TRBD1. The CDR3 extends over 17 amino acids. Trimming removed 5 bases from V and 0 bases from J; junction bases left unmatched: 10. The germline V gene encodes CDR1 SGHVS and CDR2 FQNEAQ. The DNA for the CDR3 is TGTGCCAGCAGCCCTGTACAGGGGCGGGTCTCTGGAAACACCATATATTTT. This codes for CASSPVQGRVSGNTIYF. The full variable domain, in which reference TRBV7-8 and TRBJ1-3 provide the parts outside the CDR3, is GAGVSQSPRYKVAKRGQDVALRCDPISGHVSLFWYQQALGQGPEFLTYFQNEAQLDKSGLPSDRFFAERPEGSVSTLKIQRTQQEDSAVYLCASSPVQGRVSGNTIYFGEGSWLTVV.

In its sample, this clone was seen a few times. The CDR3 DNA reads TGCGCCAGCAGCACCGGGACAGACTATCAGCCCCAGCATTTT. Residues: CASSTGTDYQPQHF. The J gene is TRBJ1-5, the V gene TRBV5-1, with 7 bases that match TRBD1. J was trimmed by 5 bases and V by 4 bases; bases with no gene match: 6. This CDR3 has 14 amino acids. The germline V gene has CDR1 SGHRS and CDR2 YFSETQ.

The chain is built from TRBV4-1 and TRBJ1-4; D ambiguous. Between the trimmed V and J ends, which lost 7 bases and 0 bases, there was a span of 9 bases. Per germline, CDR1 MGHRA and CDR2 YSYEKL. CDR3 size: 14 residues. CDR3 in amino acids: CASKDTATNEKLFF. CDR3 sequence (DNA): TGCGCCAGCAAAGACACCGCAACTAATGAAAAACTGTTTTTT.

The V call is TRBV19, the J call TRBJ2-1; the match to TRBD2 covers 13 bases. The CDR3 is made up of 17 amino acids. Germline assignment: CDR1 LNHDA and CDR2 SQIVND (reference sequence). The trim removed 5 bases at V and 7 bases at J, leaving 11 bases unmatched. The CDR3 here is CASSSHRTSGSGNEQFF. The CDR3 coding sequence is TGTGCCAGTAGTTCCCATCGGACTAGCGGGAGTGGAAATGAGCAGTTCTTC.

This chain uses TRBV25-1 with TRBJ2-3; a weak D match, TRBD2 (6 bases). Germline V gene data show CDR1 as MGHDK and CDR2 as SYGVNS. CDR3 size: 14 residues. Trimming removed 8 bases at V and 2 bases at J, with 14 bases between. The CDR3 DNA reads as TGTGCCAGCGGGCAGGGACTGATCACAGATACGCAGTATTTT. This gives the protein CASGQGLITDTQYF.

The chain uses TRBV10-3 and TRBJ2-7; 9 bases match TRBD1. The CDR3 is 14 residues long. Germline-derived CDR1 and CDR2 are ENHRY and SYGVKD. J gave up 5 bases and V 11 bases, and 13 bases lay outside the gene matches. Here the CDR3 reads CASATGGGKNEQYF. The CDR3 DNA sequence: TGTGCCTCCGCCACAGGGGGCGGAAAGAACGAGCAGTACTTC.

The chain recombines TRBV2 with TRBJ1-1, with unresolved D. V was shortened by 7 bases and J by 4 bases, with 16 bases between the two germline ends. The length of the CDR3 is 14 residues. CDR1 and CDR2 (germline): SNHLY, FYNNEI. Here the CDR3 reads CASIKDPTGTEAFF. The CDR3 nucleotides read TGTGCCAGCATTAAAGACCCTACGGGCACTGAAGCTTTCTTT.

CDR3 loop: CASSYSTPGLAGAQETQYF. The CDR3 DNA reads TGTGCCAGCAGTTACTCAACGCCGGGACTAGCGGGAGCCCAAGAGACCCAGTACTTC. The chain combines TRBV6-2 or TRBV6-3 with TRBJ2-5, with 14 bases that match TRBD2. This CDR3 has 19 residues. Germline CDR1 MNHEY, CDR2 SVGEGT. With V trimmed by 0 bases and J by 1 base, 7 bases remained unmatched.

The gene calls are TRBV5-4 and TRBJ2-1; 7 bases match TRBD2. After removal of 5 bases from V and 7 bases from J, the junction contained 6 bases not matched to a gene. This CDR3 comprises 13 residues. Germline V gene sequence: CDR1 SGHNT, CDR2 YYREEE (reference sequence). CDR3 nucleotides: TGTGCCAGCAGTCACGGGGAGGGGAATGAGCAGTTCTTC. Protein: CASSHGEGNEQFF. Using reference TRBV5-4 and TRBJ2-1 for the parts outside the CDR3, the full variable domain is ETGVTQSPTHLIKTRGQQVTLRCSSQSGHNTVSWYQQALGQGPQFIFQYYREEENGRGNFPPRFSGLQFPNYSSELNVNALELDDSALYLCASSHGEGNEQFFGPGTRLTVL.

This chain joins TRBV2 and TRBJ1-2; 10 positions agree with TRBD1. Trimming took 8 bases from V and 4 from J; bases not matched to a gene: 4. Germline V gene data show CDR1 as SNHLY and CDR2 as FYNNEI. There are 13 residues in the CDR3. CDR3 sequence (DNA): TGTGCCAGCGGGACAGGGGATTTCTATGGCTACACCTTC. It encodes CASGTGDFYGYTF.

This clone was observed once. This chain connects TRBV5-1 to TRBJ1-6; D call uncertain. The V end lost 0 bases, the J end lost 1 base, and 14 bases lay between the germline ends. The length of the CDR3 is 18 residues. The germline gives CDR1 SGHRS, CDR2 YFSETQ. Here the CDR3 reads CASSLGRLRGSYNSPLHF. The CDR3, as DNA: TGCGCCAGCAGCTTGGGGAGACTCAGAGGTTCCTATAATTCACCCCTCCACTTT.

DNA for the CDR3: TGTGCCAGCAGCTTAGGGCGGGCAGAGACCCAGTACTTC. Its translation: CASSLGRAETQYF. This chain uses TRBV7-6 with TRBJ2-5, with D possibly TRBD2 on 5 matching bases. The CDR3 sequence is 13 residues long. Germline V gene lookup returns CDR1 SGHVS and CDR2 FNYEAQ. Between the trimmed V and J ends, which lost 1 base and 4 bases, there was a span of 7 bases. Using reference TRBV7-6 and TRBJ2-5 for the parts outside the CDR3, the full variable domain is GAGVSQSPRYKVTKRGQDVALRCDPISGHVSLYWYRQALGQGPEFLTYFNYEAQQDKSGLPNDRFSAERPEGSISTLTIQRTEQRDSAMYRCASSLGRAETQYFGPGTRLLVL.

This chain uses TRBV7-6 with TRBJ2-5, with D unclear. CDR1 and CDR2 from the germline V gene are SGHVS and FNYEAQ. The CDR3 totals 11 residues. The V gene lost 6 bases and the J gene lost 7 bases, with 9 bases spanning the gap. This CDR3 reads CASRGDGTQYF. CDR3 nucleotide sequence: TGTGCCAGCAGAGGAGACGGGACCCAGTACTTC.

The chain joins TRBV27 to TRBJ2-7; D is possibly TRBD1 (7 bases). Trimming stripped 2 bases from V and 5 bases from J, with 13 bases between. Germline assignment: CDR1 MNHEY and CDR2 SMNVEV (reference sequence). There are 14 residues in the CDR3. The CDR3 nucleotides read TGTGCCAGCAGTTTAACCAGGGGGGTCAACGAGCAGTACTTC. Its protein is CASSLTRGVNEQYF.

The chain is built from TRBV28 and TRBJ1-4; possible D gene TRBD1, 5 bases. This CDR3 has 14 amino acids. V was cut by 6 bases and J by 3 bases, with 11 bases left in between. Germline loops: CDR1 MDHEN, CDR2 SYDVKM. For the CDR3, the DNA is TGTGCCAGCAGACTCGGGGGGGCTAATGAAAAACTGTTTTTT. This codes for CASRLGGANEKLFF. Full variable domain (outside the CDR3, taken from reference TRBV28 and TRBJ1-4): DVKVTQSSRYLVKRTGEKVFLECVQDMDHENMFWYRQDPGLGLRLIYFSYDVKMKEKGDIPEGYSVSREKKERFSLILESASTNQTSMYLCASRLGGANEKLFFGSGTQLSVL.